This TCR beta chain was documented in a study of breast tumors, draining lymph nodes, adjacent tissues. Study findings and constraints: Tumor and nontumor repertoires were significantly more similar in luminal-like than in basal-like breast cancer. Tumor repertoires ranked between lymph nodes and nontumor tissue in diversity, with V and J gene preferences. That most tumor T cells come from lymph nodes remained unproven. Most tumor T cells seemingly derive from lymph node, then expand in tumor.

The lymph nodes were axillary draining lymph nodes from breast cancer patients. Germline CDR1 LNHDA, CDR2 SQIVND (reference sequence). CDR3 length: 12 amino acids. V lost 5 bases and J lost 6, with 10 bases in between. From the multiplex PCR reads, TCRdb called clonotypes with MiXCR, one entry per CDR3 protein. The table has around 100,000 distinct CDR3 sequences, approximately 21% seen once. This clonotype was seen repeatedly, ten times or more. Its antigen remains unknown. This clonotype originated in a female donor with breast cancer. Some clones in this sample may be carry-over from other donors' samples. Sequences were obtained from axillary lymph node tissue. The chain uses TRBV19 and TRBJ2-5; a possible D gene is TRBD2 (5 bases). CDR3 residues: CASSLGKQTQYF. The CDR3 coding sequence is TGTGCCAGTAGTCTCGGGAAACAGACCCAGTACTTC.